These T cell receptor beta chains were read from a single sample in a study of blood T cells in healthy people across ages. Via MiXCR, TCRdb re-called the 5' RACE reads, giving one row per CDR3 protein. This sample has over a million distinct CDR3 sequences, with approximately 42% found just once. Source material: blood. The receptors were sampled from a woman aged 18 to 35 in good health. Each CDR3 is given with its conserved first and last residue. The D gene is left open where the match is weak. Expanded clones are given a class, and other clones once, few, many or no size at all.

size,V,D,J,DNA,CDR3
-,TRBV9,-,TRBJ1-2,TGTGCCTCCCGGACGGGGACCGTCGGGGGCTACACCTTC,CASRTGTVGGYTF
-,TRBV28,TRBD1,TRBJ2-6,TGTGCCAGCAGTTTCCCAGGGGGCTACGGGGCCAACGTCCTGACTTTC,CASSFPGGYGANVLTF
-,TRBV29-1,TRBD1,TRBJ2-5,TGCAGCGTTTGGACAGGGTTGCAGACCCAGTACTTC,CSVWTGLQTQYF
few,TRBV29-1,-,TRBJ2-3,TGCAGCGTTAACCTAGTGACAGATACGCAGTATTTT,CSVNLVTDTQYF
many,TRBV18,-,TRBJ2-7,TGTGCCAGCAGCCCTCCAGGTACCTACGAGCAGTACTTC,CASSPPGTYEQYF
-,TRBV20-1,-,TRBJ2-1,TGCAGTGCTAGAGGGGTGAGGGGCCCAGAAAATGAGCAGTTCTTC,CSARGVRGPENEQFF
-,TRBV5-1,-,TRBJ1-2,TGCGCCGGCAGCTTGGAGCCAGCCTATGGCTACACCTTC,CAGSLEPAYGYTF
few,TRBV20-1,-,TRBJ2-3,TGCAGTCCGCAACTAGGGGCCTCACGGGATACGCAGTATTTT,CSPQLGASRDTQYF
many,TRBV2,-,TRBJ1-2,TGTGCCAGCACCGAATCGCGAACAGGGATTACTAACTATGGCTACACCTTC,CASTESRTGITNYGYTF
many,TRBV12-3/TRBV12-4,-,TRBJ2-3,TGTGCCAGCAGTTTAACAGGGAATACGCAGTATTTT,CASSLTGNTQYF
few,TRBV4-1,TRBD1,TRBJ1-2,TGCGCCAGCAGCCAGGACAAGACAGGGGGCCGGGGCTACACCTTC,CASSQDKTGGRGYTF
-,TRBV20-1,-,TRBJ1-5,TGCAGTGCTAGAGCAGGGGCGACCAATCAGCCCCAGCATTTT,CSARAGATNQPQHF
-,TRBV11-1,TRBD2,TRBJ2-3,TGTGCCAGCAGCCCCCCCGGGGGGACTACAGTTACAGATACGCAGTATTTT,CASSPPGGTTVTDTQYF
-,TRBV13,-,TRBJ1-2,TGTGCCAGCAGCCCCACCGCTAGCTACACCTTC,CASSPTASYTF
-,TRBV6-5,-,TRBJ1-2,TGTGCCAGCAGTCCCCGCGGGGGGGGTTACTATGGCTACACCTTC,CASSPRGGGYYGYTF
few,TRBV5-6,TRBD1,TRBJ2-5,TGTGCCAGCAGCTTGGTAGGACAGGGGGAAGAGACCCAGTACTTC,CASSLVGQGEETQYF
-,TRBV5-1,-,TRBJ2-3,TGCGCCAGCAGCTTTGGGGACCCCTTTACAGATACGCAGTATTTT,CASSFGDPFTDTQYF
-,TRBV6-2/TRBV6-3,-,TRBJ2-7,TGTGCCAGCAGTTCGCAGGACCACGAGCAGTACTTC,CASSSQDHEQYF
-,TRBV5-1,-,TRBJ1-1,TGCACCAGCAGCTTGATGGGGATGAACACTGAAGCTTTCTTT,CTSSLMGMNTEAFF
few,TRBV7-2,TRBD2,TRBJ2-3,TGTGCCAGCAGCCCCCAGAGGCGGGGGGTTTCCACAGATACGCAGTATTTT,CASSPQRRGVSTDTQYF
-,TRBV4-2,TRBD2,TRBJ2-2,TGTGCCAGCGGCCCACGGGGGGAGATCACCGGGGAGCTGTTTTTT,CASGPRGEITGELFF
-,TRBV10-3,TRBD1,TRBJ1-5,TGTGCCATCGGCAGGGGGGATAGCAATCAGCCCCAGCATTTT,CAIGRGDSNQPQHF
-,TRBV20-1,-,TRBJ2-1,TGCAGTGCTACCCGCGGGGCCCTTCGCCAAGAGCAGTTCTTC,CSATRGALRQEQFF
-,TRBV20-1,TRBD2,TRBJ2-7,TGCAGTGCTTATCCCGGACTAGCTCCGAACCATGAGCAGTACTTC,CSAYPGLAPNHEQYF
-,TRBV7-2,-,TRBJ2-5,TGTGCCAGCAGCAGACGACAGGCCTACGGGCAGTACTTC,CASSRRQAYGQYF
-,TRBV5-1,-,TRBJ2-7,TGCGCCAGCAGCTACCAGGCAGGGGTAAACTACGAGCAGTACTTC,CASSYQAGVNYEQYF
-,TRBV5-1,-,TRBJ1-2,TGCGCCAGCAGCTTGAGTAGGGAGGCCTCCTATGGCTACACCTTC,CASSLSREASYGYTF
-,TRBV7-9,-,TRBJ2-7,TGTGCCAGCAGCCCGCCAGAGACAGCCCTATTTTTCGAGCAGTACTTC,CASSPPETALFFEQYF
once,TRBV27,-,TRBJ2-7,TGTGCCAGCAGTCCATTGGCGAGCTCCTACAATGAGCAGTACTTC,CASSPLASSYNEQYF
-,TRBV2,-,TRBJ2-1,TGTGCCAGCAGTGCTCGGCGGGGATACAATGAGCAGTTCTTC,CASSARRGYNEQFF
-,TRBV29-1,-,TRBJ2-3,TGCAGCGGACGTGGTGGACAGACAGATACGCAGTATTTT,CSGRGGQTDTQYF
-,TRBV29-1,-,TRBJ2-5,TGCAGCGCGGGACTGAGGGGTGAGACCCAGTACTTC,CSAGLRGETQYF
-,TRBV20-1,TRBD1,TRBJ2-5,TGCAGTGCTAGAGATTTGCAGGGGGTGAATGAGCAGTACTTC,CSARDLQGVNEQYF
-,TRBV20-1,TRBD2,TRBJ2-1,TGCAGTGCTAGCCCGGGGGGGCCCTGGGCCAATGAGCAGTTCTTC,CSASPGGPWANEQFF
few,TRBV27,TRBD1,TRBJ2-1,TGTGCCAGCAGTGCCGGGACAGTTTTCAATGAGCAGTTCTTC,CASSAGTVFNEQFF
once,TRBV20-1,-,TRBJ1-1,TGCAGTGCTAGGACCTACATGAACACTGAAGCTTTCTTT,CSARTYMNTEAFF
few,TRBV20-1,-,TRBJ2-3,TGCAGTGCTAGGAATAGCCGGCAGGCAGATACGCAGTATTTT,CSARNSRQADTQYF
-,TRBV29-1,TRBD2,TRBJ2-1,TGCAGCGTTGAAGAGTTAGGCGGGGGTGCCTTCAATGAGCAGTTCTTC,CSVEELGGGAFNEQFF
few,TRBV13,TRBD2,TRBJ2-1,TGTGCCAGCAGCTTCCCCGGGGTAGCGGGAGGGCCTAATGAGCAGTTCTTC,CASSFPGVAGGPNEQFF
-,TRBV7-9,-,TRBJ2-1,TGTGCCAGCAGTCCTTCTTTGGCTAGCACTTCCAATGAGCAGTTCTTC,CASSPSLASTSNEQFF
-,TRBV20-1,TRBD2,TRBJ2-7,TGCAGTGCTCATAGCGGGAGAGGTTACGAGCAGTACTTC,CSAHSGRGYEQYF
-,TRBV3-1,-,TRBJ2-3,TGTGCCAGCAGCCCTCGCGGCTACACAGATACGCAGTATTTT,CASSPRGYTDTQYF
-,TRBV20-1,-,TRBJ2-5,TGCAGTGCTAGGGACTCAGGGGACCAAAAGACCCAGTACTTC,CSARDSGDQKTQYF
-,TRBV29-1,-,TRBJ2-7,TGCAGCGTTGACTCGGGCGGTCGCGAGCAGTACTTC,CSVDSGGREQYF
-,TRBV24-1,TRBD1,TRBJ2-1,TGTGCCACCAGTCGTCCCTCGGGACAGGGGCTGAATGAGCAGTTCTTC,CATSRPSGQGLNEQFF
-,TRBV28,-,TRBJ2-6,TGTGCCAGCAGTTTGCGGTTGGACAGCTCTGGGACCAACGTCCCGACTTTC,CASSLRLDSSGTNVPTF
once,TRBV7-9,TRBD2,TRBJ2-7,TGTGCCAGCAGCTCCTCGCGGGGGGCCGAGCAGTACTTC,CASSSSRGAEQYF
-,TRBV29-1,-,TRBJ2-7,TGCAGCGTTGGTAGGGCCGGATACGAGCAGTACTTC,CSVGRAGYEQYF
-,TRBV10-3,-,TRBJ1-1,TGTGCCATCGCGGGACGGGCGAACACTGAAGCTTTCTTT,CAIAGRANTEAFF
-,TRBV9,-,TRBJ1-4,TGTGCCAGCAGCGTTTACAGCTCAGATGAAAAACTGTTTTTT,CASSVYSSDEKLFF
few,TRBV7-9,-,TRBJ1-1,TGTGCCAGCAGCACTCACTCGGTGAACACTGAAGCTTTCTTT,CASSTHSVNTEAFF
-,TRBV28,-,TRBJ2-1,TGTGCCAGCAGTTTATTGGGTCCCAAGCAGTTCTTC,CASSLLGPKQFF
-,TRBV7-9,-,TRBJ1-1,TGTGCCAGCAGCATAAGTGGGTTTAACACTGAAGCTTTCTTT,CASSISGFNTEAFF
few,TRBV9,TRBD2,TRBJ2-1,TGTGCCAGTACTAGCGGGGGGTTCAATGAGCAGTTCTTC,CASTSGGFNEQFF
-,TRBV7-9,-,TRBJ2-1,TGTGCCAGCAGCCGAACGGGTTCCGATGAGCAGTTCTTC,CASSRTGSDEQFF
-,TRBV12-3/TRBV12-4,-,TRBJ2-7,TGTGCCAGCAGTCGAGAGGCAGGTTGGTCCTACGAGCAGTACTTC,CASSREAGWSYEQYF